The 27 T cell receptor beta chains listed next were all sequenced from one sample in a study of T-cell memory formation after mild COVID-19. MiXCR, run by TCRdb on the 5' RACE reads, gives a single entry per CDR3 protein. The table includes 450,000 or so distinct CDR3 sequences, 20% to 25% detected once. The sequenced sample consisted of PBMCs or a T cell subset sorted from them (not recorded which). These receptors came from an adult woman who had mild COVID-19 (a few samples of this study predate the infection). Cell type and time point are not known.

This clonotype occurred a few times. The CDR3, as DNA: TGTGCCAGCAGAAGGGGGGGCTTCCGGCAGTACTTC. Its protein product is CASRRGGFRQYF. The genes are TRBV6-2 or TRBV6-3 and TRBJ2-7, with D maybe TRBD2 (7 bases). Trimming removed 6 bases from V and 9 bases from J, with 15 bases in between. Germline values: CDR1 MNHEY, CDR2 SVGEGT. This CDR3 has 12 amino acids.

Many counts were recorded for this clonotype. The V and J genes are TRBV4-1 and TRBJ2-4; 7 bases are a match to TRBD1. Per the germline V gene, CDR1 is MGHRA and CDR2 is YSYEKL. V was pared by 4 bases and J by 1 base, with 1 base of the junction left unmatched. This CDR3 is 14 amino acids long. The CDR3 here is CASSPQGAKNIQYF. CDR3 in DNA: TGCGCCAGCAGCCCACAGGGGGCCAAAAACATTCAGTACTTC.

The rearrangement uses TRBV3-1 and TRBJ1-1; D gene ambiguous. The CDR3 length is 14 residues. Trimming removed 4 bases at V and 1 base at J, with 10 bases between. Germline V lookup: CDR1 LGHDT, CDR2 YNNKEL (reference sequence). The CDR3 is CASSRPTANTEAFF. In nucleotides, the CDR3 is TGTGCCAGCAGCCGTCCGACTGCGAACACTGAAGCTTTCTTT.

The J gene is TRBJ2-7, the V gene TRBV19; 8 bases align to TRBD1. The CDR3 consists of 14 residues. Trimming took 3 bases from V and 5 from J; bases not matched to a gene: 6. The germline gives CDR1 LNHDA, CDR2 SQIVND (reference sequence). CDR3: CASSITGGFHEQYF. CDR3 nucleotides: TGTGCCAGTAGTATTACAGGGGGTTTCCACGAGCAGTACTTC.

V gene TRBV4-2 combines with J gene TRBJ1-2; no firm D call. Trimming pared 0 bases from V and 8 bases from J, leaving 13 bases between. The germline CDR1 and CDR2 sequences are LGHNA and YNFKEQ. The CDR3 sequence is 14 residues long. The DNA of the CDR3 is TGTGCCAGCAGCCAAGAGGACCCACCTGGGGGCTACACCTTC. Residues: CASSQEDPPGGYTF.

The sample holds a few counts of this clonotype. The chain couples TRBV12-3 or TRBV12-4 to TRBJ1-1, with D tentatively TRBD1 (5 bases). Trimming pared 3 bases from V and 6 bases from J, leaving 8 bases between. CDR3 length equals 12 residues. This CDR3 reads CASSFPRAEAFF. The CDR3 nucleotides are TGTGCCAGCAGTTTTCCCAGGGCTGAAGCTTTCTTT.

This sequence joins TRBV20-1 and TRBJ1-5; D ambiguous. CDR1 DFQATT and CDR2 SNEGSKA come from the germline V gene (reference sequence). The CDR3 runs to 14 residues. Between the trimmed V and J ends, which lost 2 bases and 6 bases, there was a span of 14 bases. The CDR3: CSARLETSGQPQHF. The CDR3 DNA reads TGCAGTGCTAGATTGGAGACTTCGGGTCAGCCCCAGCATTTT.

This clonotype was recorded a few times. CDR3 coding DNA: TGTGCCAGCAGCTTAGCAGTCGGGAGTTCCCTCGCAGATACGCAGTATTTT. Amino acid sequence: CASSLAVGSSLADTQYF. The chain joins TRBV7-9 to TRBJ2-3, with TRBD2 as a possible D gene (6 bases). Per germline, CDR1 SEHNR and CDR2 FQNEAQ (reference sequence). Trimming took 0 bases from V and 4 from J, leaving 17 bases between them. This CDR3 has 17 residues. The full variable domain, its missing parts supplied by reference TRBV7-9 and TRBJ2-3, is DTGVSQNPRHKITKRGQNVTFRCDPISEHNRLYWYRQTLGQGPEFLTYFQNEAQLEKSRLLSDRFSAERPKGSFSTLEIQRTEQGDSAMYLCASSLAVGSSLADTQYFGPGTRLTVL.

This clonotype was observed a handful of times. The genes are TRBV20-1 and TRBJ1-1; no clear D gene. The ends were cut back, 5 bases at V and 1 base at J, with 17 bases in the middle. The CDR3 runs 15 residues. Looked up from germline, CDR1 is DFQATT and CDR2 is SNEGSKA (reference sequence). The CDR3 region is CSAGGPGNRNTEAFF. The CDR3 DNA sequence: TGCAGTGCTGGAGGCCCCGGGAATAGGAACACTGAAGCTTTCTTT.

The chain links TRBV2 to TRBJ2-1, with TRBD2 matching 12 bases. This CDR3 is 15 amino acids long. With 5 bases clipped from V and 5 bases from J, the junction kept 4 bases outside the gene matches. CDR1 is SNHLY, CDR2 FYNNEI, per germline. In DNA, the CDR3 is TGTGCCAGCAGTCGAAGACTAGCGGGGGACAATGAGCAGTTCTTC. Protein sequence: CASSRRLAGDNEQFF.

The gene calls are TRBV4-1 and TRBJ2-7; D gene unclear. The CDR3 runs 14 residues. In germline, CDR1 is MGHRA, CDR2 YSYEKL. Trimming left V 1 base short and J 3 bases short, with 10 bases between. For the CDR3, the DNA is TGCGCCAGCAGCCAAGCGCCGTGGGGCTACGAGCAGTACTTC. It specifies CASSQAPWGYEQYF.

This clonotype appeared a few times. The CDR3: CATSRDQGGREQYF. The DNA of the CDR3 is TGTGCCACCAGCAGAGATCAGGGAGGGCGCGAGCAGTACTTC. The chain is built from TRBV15 and TRBJ2-7, with 7 bases matching TRBD2. Germline assignment: CDR1 LNHNV and CDR2 YYDKDF (reference sequence). The CDR3 length is 14 residues. Losses at the gene ends were 0 bases for V and 6 bases for J; bases not matched to a gene: 5. The full variable domain, its missing parts supplied by reference TRBV15 and TRBJ2-7, is DAMVIQNPRYQVTQFGKPVTLSCSQTLNHNVMYWYQQKSSQAPKLLFHYYDKDFNNEADTPDNFQSRRPNTSFCFLDIRSPGLGDTAMYLCATSRDQGGREQYFGPGTRLTVT.

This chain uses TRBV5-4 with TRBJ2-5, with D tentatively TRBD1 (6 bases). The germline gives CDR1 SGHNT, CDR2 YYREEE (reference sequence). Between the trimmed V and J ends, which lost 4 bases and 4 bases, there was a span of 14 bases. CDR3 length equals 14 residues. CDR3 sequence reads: CASSNTGQTETQYF. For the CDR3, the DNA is TGTGCCAGCAGCAACACCGGACAGACAGAGACCCAGTACTTC.

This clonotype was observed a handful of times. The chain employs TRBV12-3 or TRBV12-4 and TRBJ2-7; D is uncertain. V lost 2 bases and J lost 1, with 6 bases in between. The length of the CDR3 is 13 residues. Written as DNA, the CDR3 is TGTGCCAGCAGTTTACAAGTTTCCTACGAGCAGTACTTC. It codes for CASSLQVSYEQYF.

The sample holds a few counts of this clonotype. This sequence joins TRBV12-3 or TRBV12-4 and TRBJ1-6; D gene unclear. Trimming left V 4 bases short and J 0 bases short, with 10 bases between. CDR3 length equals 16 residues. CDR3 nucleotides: TGTGCCAGCAGTTCGACCCGGAGCTCCTATAATTCACCCCTCCACTTT. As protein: CASSSTRSSYNSPLHF.

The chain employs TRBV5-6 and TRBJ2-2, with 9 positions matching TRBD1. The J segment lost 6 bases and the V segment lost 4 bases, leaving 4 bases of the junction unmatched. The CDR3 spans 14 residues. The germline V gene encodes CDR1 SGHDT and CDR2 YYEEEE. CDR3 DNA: TGTGCCAGCAGCGGGAGACAGGGGGCCGGGGAGCTGTTTTTT. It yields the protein CASSGRQGAGELFF.

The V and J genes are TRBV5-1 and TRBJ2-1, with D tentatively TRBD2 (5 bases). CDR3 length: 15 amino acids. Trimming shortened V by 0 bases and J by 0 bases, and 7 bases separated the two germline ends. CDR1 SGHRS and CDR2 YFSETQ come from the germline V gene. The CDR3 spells CASSLESGSYNEQFF. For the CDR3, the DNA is TGCGCCAGCAGCTTGGAGAGCGGCTCCTACAATGAGCAGTTCTTC.

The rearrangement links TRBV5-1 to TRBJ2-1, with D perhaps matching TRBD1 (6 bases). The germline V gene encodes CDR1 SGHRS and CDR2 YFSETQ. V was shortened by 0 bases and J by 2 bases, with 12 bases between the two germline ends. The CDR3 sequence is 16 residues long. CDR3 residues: CASSLDREYTYNEQFF. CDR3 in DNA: TGCGCCAGCAGCTTGGACAGGGAATATACCTACAATGAGCAGTTCTTC.

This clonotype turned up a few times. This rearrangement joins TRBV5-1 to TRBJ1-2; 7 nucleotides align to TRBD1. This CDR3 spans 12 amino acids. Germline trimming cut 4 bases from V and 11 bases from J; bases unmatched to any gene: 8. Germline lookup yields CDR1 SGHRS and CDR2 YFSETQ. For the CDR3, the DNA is TGCGCCAGCAGCGCCTCCGGGACAGTATACACCTTC. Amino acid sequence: CASSASGTVYTF.

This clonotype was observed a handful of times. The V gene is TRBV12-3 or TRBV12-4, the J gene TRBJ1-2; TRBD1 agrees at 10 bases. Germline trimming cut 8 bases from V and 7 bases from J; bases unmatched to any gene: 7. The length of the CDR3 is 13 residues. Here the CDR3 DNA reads TGTGCCAGCGGCCGGGACAGGGGATCTGGCTACACCTTC. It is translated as CASGRDRGSGYTF.

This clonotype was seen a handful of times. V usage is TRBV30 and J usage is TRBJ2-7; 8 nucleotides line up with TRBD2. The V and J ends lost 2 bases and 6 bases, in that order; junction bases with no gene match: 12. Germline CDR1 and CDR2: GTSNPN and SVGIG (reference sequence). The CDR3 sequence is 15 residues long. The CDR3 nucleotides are TGTGCCTGGAGTTTGGGACTAGGGTTACGCAGCGAGCAGTACTTC. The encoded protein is CAWSLGLGLRSEQYF. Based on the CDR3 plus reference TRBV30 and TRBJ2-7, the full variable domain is SQTIHQWPATLVQPVGSPLSLECTVEGTSNPNLYWYRQAAGRGLQLLFYSVGIGQISSEVPQNLSASRPQDRQFILSSKKLLLSDSGFYLCAWSLGLGLRSEQYFGPGTRLTVT.

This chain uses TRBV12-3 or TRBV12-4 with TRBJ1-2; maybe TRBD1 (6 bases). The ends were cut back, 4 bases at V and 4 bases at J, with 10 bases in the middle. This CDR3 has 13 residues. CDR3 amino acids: CASSSQGAYGYTF. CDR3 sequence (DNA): TGTGCCAGCAGTTCACAGGGCGCCTATGGCTACACCTTC.

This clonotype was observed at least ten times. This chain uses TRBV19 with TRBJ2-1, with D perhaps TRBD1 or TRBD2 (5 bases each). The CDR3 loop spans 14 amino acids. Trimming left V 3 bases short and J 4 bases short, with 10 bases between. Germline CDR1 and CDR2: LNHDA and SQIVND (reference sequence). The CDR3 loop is CASSIGGDYNEQFF. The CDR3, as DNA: TGTGCCAGTAGTATTGGGGGAGATTACAATGAGCAGTTCTTC.

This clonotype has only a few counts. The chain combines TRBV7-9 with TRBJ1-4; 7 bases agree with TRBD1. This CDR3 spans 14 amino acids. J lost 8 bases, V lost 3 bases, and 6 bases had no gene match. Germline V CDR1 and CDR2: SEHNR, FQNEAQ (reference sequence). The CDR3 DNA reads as TGTGCCAGCAGCTTCGCGACAGGGCAAGAAAAACTGTTTTTT. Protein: CASSFATGQEKLFF. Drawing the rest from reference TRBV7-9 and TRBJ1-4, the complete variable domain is DTGVSQNPRHKITKRGQNVTFRCDPISEHNRLYWYRQTLGQGPEFLTYFQNEAQLEKSRLLSDRFSAERPKGSFSTLEIQRTEQGDSAMYLCASSFATGQEKLFFGSGTQLSVL.

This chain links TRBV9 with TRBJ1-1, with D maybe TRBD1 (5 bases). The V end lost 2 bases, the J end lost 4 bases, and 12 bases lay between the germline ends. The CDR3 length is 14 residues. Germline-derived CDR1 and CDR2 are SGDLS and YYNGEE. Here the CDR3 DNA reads TGTGCCAGCAGCGTGAGGGACGGTCCCACTGAAGCTTTCTTT. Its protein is CASSVRDGPTEAFF.

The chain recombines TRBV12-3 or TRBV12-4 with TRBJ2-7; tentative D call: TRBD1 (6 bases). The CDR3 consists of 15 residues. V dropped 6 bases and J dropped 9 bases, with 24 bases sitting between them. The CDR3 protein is CASSRTGTPASGQYF. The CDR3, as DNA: TGTGCCAGCAGCCGTACAGGGACGCCGGCCAGTGGGCAGTACTTC.

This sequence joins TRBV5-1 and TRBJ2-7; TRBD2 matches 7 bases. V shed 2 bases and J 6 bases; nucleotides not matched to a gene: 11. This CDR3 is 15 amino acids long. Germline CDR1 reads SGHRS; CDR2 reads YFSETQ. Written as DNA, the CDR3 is TGCGCCAGCAGCTTAATGTCACAGGCGGGGGTCGAGCAGTACTTC. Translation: CASSLMSQAGVEQYF. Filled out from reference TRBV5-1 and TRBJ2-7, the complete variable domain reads KAGVTQTPRYLIKTRGQQVTLSCSPISGHRSVSWYQQTPGQGLQFLFEYFSETQRNKGNFPGRFSGRQFSNSRSEMNVSTLELGDSALYLCASSLMSQAGVEQYFGPGTRLTVT.